This paragraph covers one T cell receptor (beta chain) sequence. Its antigen is as yet unknown. The data stem from a study of graft-versus-host responses after intestinal transplantation. Produced via immunoSEQ multiplex PCR; TCRdb's table is partial and in-frame only. The sample holds tens of thousands of clones, more than 75% seen once. This CDR3 is 14 amino acids long. Per germline, CDR1 MNHEY and CDR2 SMNVEV (reference sequence). Trimming removed 8 bases at V and 4 bases at J, with 17 bases between. The starting material was unstimulated CD8+ T cells sorted from spleen or lymph node cells, obtained before transplant. The sequence came from a human donor who was the organ donor for an intestinal transplant. The J gene is TRBJ1-2, the V gene TRBV27; maybe TRBD1 (5 bases). CDR3 bases: TGTGCCAGCCTCCCCCAAACGGGGGGCTATGGCTACACCTTC. It codes for CASLPQTGGYGYTF.